This T cell receptor beta chain was captured in a study of T cells in Graves' hyperthyroidism and ophthalmopathy. Study-wide points: Patients with ophthalmopathy were separated from those with stable hyperthyroidism by a 13 V-J model. Blood held most thyroid clonotypes expanded above 0.001 frequency.

The diagnostic basis comprised clinical symptoms, serum thyroxine and TRAb, thyroid ultrasound and orbital computed tomography. As for this clonotype: Its antigen is as yet unknown.

TCR beta CDR3 regions were amplified from RNA transcripts. The study used the HTBI primer set for a first-round RT-PCR of the TCR CDR3. TCRdb itself ran the multiplex PCR reads through MiXCR, one entry per CDR3 protein. The profile shows about 500,000 distinct CDR3 sequences, 46% of them singletons. Germline assignment: CDR1 DFQATT and CDR2 SNEGSKA (reference sequence). Trimming took 2 bases from V and 2 from J; bases not matched to a gene: 11. This CDR3 is built from 16 residues. Source material: peripheral blood or thyroid tissue (not recorded which). This sequence originates from an adult woman with Graves' disease, either hyperthyroidism or ophthalmopathy (not recorded which). The gene calls are TRBV20-1 and TRBJ2-7; TRBD2 agrees at 8 bases. As DNA, the CDR3 is TGCAGTGCTAGAAGAGCTAGCGGGTCGTTTACCTACGAGCAGTACTTC. Its protein is CSARRASGSFTYEQYF.